This entry is about one T cell receptor beta chain. Antigen specificity is unknown. The germline V gene encodes CDR1 SGHTA and CDR2 FQGNSA. Trimming removed 5 bases at V and 0 bases at J, with 13 bases between. There are 15 residues in the CDR3. Depths of 1 in 200,000 to 1 in 1 million T cells were the sequencing target. Measured with immunoSEQ multiplex PCR; TCRdb has only the in-frame clones, and not every one. The data show tens of thousands of clones, with 90% seen just once and around 3.3% held by the top ten. The data belong to a study of cytotoxic CD8 clonotypes in ibrutinib-treated CLL. As for the study in general: The cohort had around 10 relapsed/refractory and approximately 14 treatment-naive patients, around 18 IGHV unmutated. Response sampling took place at median about 12 months of treatment, range 6 to 36. Study-level results: Patients showed higher baseline clonality than age-matched healthy donors, and it tracked circulating CD8+ T-cell counts.

The TCR sequence derives from a human donor with chronic lymphocytic leukemia. Source: PBMCs, taken after 12 months of ibrutinib treatment. V gene TRBV7-2 combines with J gene TRBJ1-2; D ambiguous. The CDR3 sequence is CASSLQSAANYGYTF. Here the CDR3 DNA reads TGTGCCAGCAGCCTCCAATCGGCGGCTAACTATGGCTACACCTTC.